Listed below are T cell receptor beta chains from one sample, sequenced in a study of cytomegalovirus exposure and HLA in healthy donors. The assay was immunoSEQ multiplex PCR, and TCRdb's table has in-frame clones only and misses some. The table includes more than 85,000 clones, 60% to 75% detected once. Material for sequencing was PBMCs. The receptor source for this set is a female donor in good health and CMV-seronegative. CDR3s include the opening cysteine and the closing phenylalanine or tryptophan. The D gene is left open where the match is weak. Clone size appears in some rows only: once, few, many, or a class for an expanded clone.

V: TRBV28; J: TRBJ1-2; D: TRBD1; size: NA; CDR3: CASSDPGGYQNYGYTF; DNA: TGTGCCAGCAGCGACCCAGGGGGTTATCAAAACTATGGCTACACCTTC
V: TRBV29-1; J: TRBJ2-2; D: NA; size: NA; CDR3: CSVVVAGELFF; DNA: TGCAGCGTTGTAGTGGCCGGGGAGCTGTTTTTT
V: TRBV5-4; J: TRBJ1-1; D: NA; size: NA; CDR3: CASRSSGGTNTEAFF; DNA: TGTGCCAGCAGGAGTTCGGGGGGCACGAACACTGAAGCTTTCTTT
V: TRBV12-5; J: TRBJ2-7; D: TRBD1; size: NA; CDR3: CAGEGAYSYEQYF; DNA: TGTGCTGGAGAGGGGGCGTATTCCTACGAGCAGTACTTC
V: TRBV6-6; J: TRBJ1-2; D: NA; size: NA; CDR3: CASSYLQGNYGYTF; DNA: TGTGCCAGCAGTTACCTCCAGGGTAACTATGGCTACACCTTC
V: TRBV11-2; J: TRBJ2-7; D: TRBD2; size: NA; CDR3: CASSLLGLAGGYEQYF; DNA: TGTGCCAGCAGCTTACTGGGACTAGCGGGAGGGTACGAGCAGTACTTC
V: TRBV13; J: TRBJ1-1; D: NA; size: NA; CDR3: CASSIRDNTEAFF; DNA: TGTGCCAGCAGCATTCGGGATAACACTGAAGCTTTCTTT
V: TRBV2; J: TRBJ2-1; D: TRBD2; size: once; CDR3: CATSGLAGISEQFF; DNA: TGTGCCACCTCGGGACTAGCGGGAATTAGTGAGCAGTTCTTC
V: TRBV4-1; J: TRBJ1-5; D: NA; size: NA; CDR3: CASSLTTGPYSNQPQHF; DNA: TGCGCCAGCAGCCTAACGACAGGACCCTATAGCAATCAGCCCCAGCATTTT
V: TRBV7-2; J: TRBJ1-1; D: NA; size: NA; CDR3: CASSPQRAEAFF; DNA: TGTGCCAGCAGCCCCCAGAGGGCTGAAGCTTTCTTT
V: TRBV20-1; J: TRBJ1-1; D: NA; size: NA; CDR3: CSAREGGEAFF; DNA: TGCAGTGCTAGAGAGGGGGGTGAAGCTTTCTTT
V: TRBV9; J: TRBJ2-5; D: NA; size: NA; CDR3: CASSEGRGAWERQETQYF; DNA: TGTGCCAGCAGCGAGGGACGGGGGGCCTGGGAGAGGCAAGAGACCCAGTACTTC
V: TRBV7-9; J: TRBJ2-3; D: TRBD2; size: NA; CDR3: CASSLPPRLAGRTDTQYF; DNA: TGTGCCAGCAGCTTACCGCCCCGACTAGCGGGTCGAACAGATACGCAGTATTTT
V: TRBV6-1; J: TRBJ1-2; D: TRBD1; size: few; CDR3: CASSEPGQLHYGYTF; DNA: TGTGCCAGCAGTGAACCGGGACAGCTTCACTATGGCTACACCTTC
V: TRBV18; J: TRBJ2-7; D: NA; size: once; CDR3: CASSNALVASSYEQYF; DNA: TGTGCCAGCTCCAACGCCCTAGTTGCGAGCTCCTACGAGCAGTACTTC
V: TRBV9; J: TRBJ1-2; D: TRBD1; size: NA; CDR3: CASSRTGGYTF; DNA: TGTGCCAGCAGCCGGACAGGTGGCTACACCTTC
V: TRBV5-4; J: TRBJ1-1; D: NA; size: NA; CDR3: CASSLEFGGGGSTEAFF; DNA: TGTGCCAGCAGCTTGGAATTCGGAGGAGGAGGGAGCACTGAAGCTTTCTTT
V: TRBV19; J: TRBJ2-7; D: TRBD2; size: NA; CDR3: CASSIGTGTSGRDEQYF; DNA: TGTGCCAGTAGTATAGGTACTGGGACTAGCGGGAGAGACGAGCAGTACTTC
V: TRBV30; J: TRBJ2-1; D: NA; size: NA; CDR3: CAWSLDWYNEQFF; DNA: TGTGCCTGGAGTCTGGACTGGTACAATGAGCAGTTCTTC
V: TRBV10-2; J: TRBJ1-4; D: NA; size: NA; CDR3: CASANRQAGREKLFF; DNA: TGCGCCAGCGCTAACAGACAGGCTGGGAGAGAAAAACTGTTTTTT
V: TRBV7-6; J: TRBJ2-7; D: NA; size: few; CDR3: CASSIDRGMTYEQYF; DNA: TGTGCCAGCAGCATCGATCGGGGTATGACCTACGAGCAGTACTTC
V: TRBV30; J: TRBJ1-2; D: NA; size: few; CDR3: CAWSPRRYGYTF; DNA: TGTGCCTGGAGTCCCAGGCGATATGGCTACACCTTC
V: TRBV29-1; J: TRBJ2-1; D: TRBD2; size: NA; CDR3: CSGRKAGAYNEQFF; DNA: TGCAGCGGGAGGAAGGCGGGGGCCTACAATGAGCAGTTCTTC
V: TRBV25-1; J: TRBJ1-1; D: NA; size: NA; CDR3: CASSTPLHTFF; DNA: TGTGCCAGCAGTACCCCCCTTCACACTTTCTTT
V: TRBV6-5; J: TRBJ2-7; D: NA; size: NA; CDR3: CASSYATKSYEQYF; DNA: TGTGCCAGCAGTTACGCGACTAAATCCTACGAGCAGTACTTC
V: TRBV7-2; J: TRBJ1-1; D: NA; size: NA; CDR3: CASSFFLALTEAFF; DNA: TGTGCCAGCAGCTTCTTTTTGGCCCTCACTGAAGCTTTCTTT
V: TRBV6-6; J: TRBJ2-7; D: TRBD1; size: NA; CDR3: CASTFATGDYEQYF; DNA: TGTGCCAGCACCTTCGCGACAGGGGACTACGAGCAGTACTTC
V: TRBV18; J: TRBJ1-1; D: NA; size: NA; CDR3: CASSPDFLASLNTEAFF; DNA: TGTGCCAGCTCACCTGACTTCTTAGCGAGTTTGAACACTGAAGCTTTCTTT
V: TRBV27; J: TRBJ2-7; D: NA; size: NA; CDR3: CASSSGQYYEQYF; DNA: TGTGCCAGCAGTTCGGGACAATATTACGAGCAGTACTTC
V: TRBV5-6; J: TRBJ1-2; D: TRBD1; size: NA; CDR3: CASSKGQGENYGYTF; DNA: TGTGCCAGCAGCAAGGGACAGGGCGAGAACTATGGCTACACCTTC
V: TRBV5-1; J: TRBJ2-7; D: TRBD1; size: NA; CDR3: CASSLAPGTGGYEQYF; DNA: TGCGCCAGCAGCTTGGCCCCCGGGACAGGGGGATACGAGCAGTACTTC
V: TRBV10-3; J: TRBJ2-7; D: NA; size: few; CDR3: CAINPSGGYEQYF; DNA: TGTGCCATCAATCCTTCTGGGGGGTACGAGCAGTACTTC
V: TRBV9; J: TRBJ2-7; D: NA; size: NA; CDR3: CASSSYFESGYEQYF; DNA: TGTGCCAGCAGCAGCTATTTCGAATCGGGTTACGAGCAGTACTTC
V: TRBV5-1; J: TRBJ1-4; D: TRBD1; size: NA; CDR3: CASSLQGFNEKLFF; DNA: TGCGCCAGCAGCTTACAGGGGTTCAATGAAAAACTGTTTTTT
V: TRBV7-3; J: TRBJ2-5; D: NA; size: few; CDR3: CASSLTSGLGETQYF; DNA: TGTGCCAGCAGCTTAACCAGCGGGTTAGGAGAGACCCAGTACTTC
V: TRBV7-8; J: TRBJ1-5; D: NA; size: NA; CDR3: CASSLEGDQPQHF; DNA: TGTGCCAGCAGCTTAGAAGGGGATCAGCCCCAGCATTTT
V: TRBV5-4; J: TRBJ2-7; D: NA; size: once; CDR3: CASSLEYSSYEQYF; DNA: TGTGCCAGCAGCTTAGAGTATTCATCCTACGAGCAGTACTTC
V: TRBV6-1; J: TRBJ2-1; D: NA; size: NA; CDR3: CASSPVGGANNEQFF; DNA: TGTGCCAGCAGCCCCGTAGGGGGGGCGAACAATGAGCAGTTCTTC
V: TRBV7-9; J: TRBJ2-2; D: NA; size: NA; CDR3: CASSLAHRIAGELFF; DNA: TGTGCCAGCAGCTTAGCGCACAGGATCGCCGGGGAGCTGTTTTTT
V: TRBV19; J: TRBJ2-7; D: NA; size: NA; CDR3: CASSPRTVYEQYF; DNA: TGTGCCAGTAGTCCAAGGACAGTCTACGAGCAGTACTTC
V: TRBV19; J: TRBJ2-7; D: TRBD2; size: NA; CDR3: CASSAGGTSWTYEQYF; DNA: TGTGCCAGTAGTGCCGGTGGGACTAGTTGGACCTACGAGCAGTACTTC
V: TRBV11-2; J: TRBJ1-2; D: NA; size: NA; CDR3: CASSLRLQANYGYTF; DNA: TGTGCCAGCAGCTTACGATTACAAGCTAACTATGGCTACACCTTC
V: TRBV29-1; J: TRBJ2-1; D: TRBD1; size: NA; CDR3: CSVVWPGTGGREQFF; DNA: TGCAGCGTCGTGTGGCCCGGGACAGGGGGCAGGGAGCAGTTCTTC
V: TRBV9; J: TRBJ2-3; D: TRBD1; size: NA; CDR3: CASTQTGGPPDTQYF; DNA: TGTGCCAGCACCCAGACAGGGGGACCCCCAGATACGCAGTATTTT
V: TRBV15; J: TRBJ2-2; D: TRBD2; size: NA; CDR3: CATGTSGTGELFF; DNA: TGTGCCACCGGGACTAGTGGGACCGGGGAGCTGTTTTTT
V: TRBV7-9; J: TRBJ2-5; D: TRBD2; size: NA; CDR3: CASSHRGGQETQYF; DNA: TGTGCCAGCAGCCACCGGGGGGGCCAAGAGACCCAGTACTTC
V: TRBV19; J: TRBJ1-2; D: TRBD1; size: NA; CDR3: CASSIDRAYGYTF; DNA: TGTGCCAGTAGTATCGACAGGGCCTATGGCTACACCTTC
V: TRBV28; J: TRBJ2-7; D: NA; size: NA; CDR3: CASSSEFEQYF; DNA: TGTGCCAGCAGTTCGGAGTTCGAGCAGTACTTC
V: TRBV4-2; J: TRBJ2-2; D: NA; size: NA; CDR3: CASSQDLGSTGELFF; DNA: TGTGCCAGCAGCCAAGATCTCGGGAGCACCGGGGAGCTGTTTTTT
V: TRBV27; J: TRBJ2-5; D: TRBD2; size: NA; CDR3: CASSLGTSVETQYF; DNA: TGTGCCAGCAGTTTGGGGACTAGCGTCGAGACCCAGTACTTC
V: TRBV13; J: TRBJ1-2; D: NA; size: NA; CDR3: CASSLGRGGSYTF; DNA: TGTGCCAGCAGCTTAGGACGCGGCGGAAGCTACACCTTC
V: TRBV6-5; J: TRBJ2-1; D: TRBD2; size: once; CDR3: CASKTGGRKGNEQFF; DNA: TGTGCCAGCAAGACGGGCGGGAGGAAGGGCAATGAGCAGTTCTTC
V: TRBV6-5; J: TRBJ1-5; D: NA; size: NA; CDR3: CASSYSTPPLGQPQHF; DNA: TGTGCCAGCAGTTACTCGACCCCTCCCCTAGGTCAGCCCCAGCATTTT
V: TRBV2; J: TRBJ1-2; D: NA; size: NA; CDR3: CASRQIDIYYGYTF; DNA: TGTGCCAGCAGACAAATCGACATTTACTATGGCTACACCTTC
V: TRBV4-3; J: TRBJ1-6; D: NA; size: many; CDR3: CASSQDPTTGINSPLHF; DNA: TGCGCCAGCAGCCAAGACCCTACGACAGGCATTAATTCACCCCTCCACTTT